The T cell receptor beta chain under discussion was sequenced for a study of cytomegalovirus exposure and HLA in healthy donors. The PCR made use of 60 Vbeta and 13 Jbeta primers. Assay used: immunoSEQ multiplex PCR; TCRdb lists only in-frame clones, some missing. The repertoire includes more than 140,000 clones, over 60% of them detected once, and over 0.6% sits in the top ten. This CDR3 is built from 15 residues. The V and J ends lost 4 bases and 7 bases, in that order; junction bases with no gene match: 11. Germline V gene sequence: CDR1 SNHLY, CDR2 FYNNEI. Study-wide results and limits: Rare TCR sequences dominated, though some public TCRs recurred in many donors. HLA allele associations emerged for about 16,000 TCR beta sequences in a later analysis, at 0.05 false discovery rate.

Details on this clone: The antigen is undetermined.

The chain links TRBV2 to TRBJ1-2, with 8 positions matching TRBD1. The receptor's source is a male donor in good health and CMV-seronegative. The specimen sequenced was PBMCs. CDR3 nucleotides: TGTGCCAGCAGTGGCATTTCAGGGGGCTTAGGTGGCTACACCTTC. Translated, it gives CASSGISGGLGGYTF. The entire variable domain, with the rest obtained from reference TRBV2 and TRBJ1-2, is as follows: EPEVTQTPSHQVTQMGQEVILRCVPISNHLYFYWYRQILGQKVEFLVSFYNNEISEKSEIFDDQFSVERPDGSNFTLKIRSTKLEDSAMYFCASSGISGGLGGYTFGSGTRLTVV.